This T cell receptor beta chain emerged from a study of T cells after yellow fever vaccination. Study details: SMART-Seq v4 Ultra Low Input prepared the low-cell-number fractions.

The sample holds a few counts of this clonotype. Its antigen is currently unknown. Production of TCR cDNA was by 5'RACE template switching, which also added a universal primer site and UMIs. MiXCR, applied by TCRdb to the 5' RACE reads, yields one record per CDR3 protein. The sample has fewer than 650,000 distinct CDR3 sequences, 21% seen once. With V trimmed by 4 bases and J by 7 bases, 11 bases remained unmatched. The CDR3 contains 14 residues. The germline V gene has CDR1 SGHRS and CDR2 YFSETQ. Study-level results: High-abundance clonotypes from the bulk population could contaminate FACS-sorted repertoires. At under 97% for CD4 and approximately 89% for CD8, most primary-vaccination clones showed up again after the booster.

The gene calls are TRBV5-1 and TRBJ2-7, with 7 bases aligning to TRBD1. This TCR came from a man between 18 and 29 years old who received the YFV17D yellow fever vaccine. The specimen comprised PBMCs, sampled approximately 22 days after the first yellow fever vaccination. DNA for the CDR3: TGCGCCAGCAGCGAACGGGACAGTTTAGTGGAGCAGTACTTC. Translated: CASSERDSLVEQYF.